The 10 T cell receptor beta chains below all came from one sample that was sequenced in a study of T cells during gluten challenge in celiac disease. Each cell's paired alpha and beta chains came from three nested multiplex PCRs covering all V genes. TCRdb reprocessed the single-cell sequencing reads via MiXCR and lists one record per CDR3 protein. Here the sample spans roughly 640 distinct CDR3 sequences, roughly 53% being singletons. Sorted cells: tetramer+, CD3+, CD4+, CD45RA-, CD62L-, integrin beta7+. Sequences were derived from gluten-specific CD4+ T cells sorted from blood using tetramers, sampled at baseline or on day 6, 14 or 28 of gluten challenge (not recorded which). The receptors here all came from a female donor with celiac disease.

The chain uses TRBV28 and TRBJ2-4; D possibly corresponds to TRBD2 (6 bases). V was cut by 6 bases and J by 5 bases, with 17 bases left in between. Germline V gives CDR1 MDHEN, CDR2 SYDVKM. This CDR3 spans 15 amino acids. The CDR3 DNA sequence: TGTGCCAGCAGCGGGTCCGGGACTGGGGAAAACATTCAGTACTTC. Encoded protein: CASSGSGTGENIQYF.

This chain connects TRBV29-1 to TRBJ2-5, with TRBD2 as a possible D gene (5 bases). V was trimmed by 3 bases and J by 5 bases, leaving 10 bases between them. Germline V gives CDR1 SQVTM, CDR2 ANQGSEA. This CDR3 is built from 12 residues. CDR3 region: CSVDGKGETQYF. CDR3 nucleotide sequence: TGCAGCGTTGACGGGAAAGGCGAGACCCAGTACTTC.

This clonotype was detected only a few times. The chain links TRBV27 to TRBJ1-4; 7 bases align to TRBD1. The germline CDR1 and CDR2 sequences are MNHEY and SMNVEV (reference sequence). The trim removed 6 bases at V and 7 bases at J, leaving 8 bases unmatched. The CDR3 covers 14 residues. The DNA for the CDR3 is TGTGCCAGCAGGAGACAGGGATGGGGTGAAAAACTGTTTTTT. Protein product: CASRRQGWGEKLFF.

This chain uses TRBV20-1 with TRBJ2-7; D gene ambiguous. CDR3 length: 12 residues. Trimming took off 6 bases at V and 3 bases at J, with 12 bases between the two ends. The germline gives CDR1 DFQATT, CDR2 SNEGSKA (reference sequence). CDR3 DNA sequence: TGCAGTGCCCAAGGCCGTGGCTACGAGCAGTACTTC. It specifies CSAQGRGYEQYF.

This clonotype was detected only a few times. In nucleotides, the CDR3 is TGTGCCATCAGTCCTACTAGCGGGGGCCGCCGCTCCTACGAGCAGTACTTC. As protein: CAISPTSGGRRSYEQYF. The chain has TRBV10-3 and TRBJ2-7; 11 bases are a match to TRBD2. V dropped 5 bases and J dropped 0; count of bases not matched to a gene: 9. Germline assignment: CDR1 ENHRY and CDR2 SYGVKD. This CDR3 contains 17 residues.

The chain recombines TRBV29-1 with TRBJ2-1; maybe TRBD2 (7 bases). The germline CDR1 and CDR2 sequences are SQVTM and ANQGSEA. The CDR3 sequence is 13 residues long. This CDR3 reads CSIRGASYNEQFF. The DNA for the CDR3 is TGCAGTATACGGGGGGCCTCCTACAATGAGCAGTTCTTC.

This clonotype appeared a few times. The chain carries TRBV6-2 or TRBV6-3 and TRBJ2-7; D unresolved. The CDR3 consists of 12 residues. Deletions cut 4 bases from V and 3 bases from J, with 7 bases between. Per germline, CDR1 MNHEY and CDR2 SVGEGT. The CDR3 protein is CASSFPSYEQYF. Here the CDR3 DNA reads TGTGCCAGCAGTTTCCCGAGCTACGAGCAGTACTTC.

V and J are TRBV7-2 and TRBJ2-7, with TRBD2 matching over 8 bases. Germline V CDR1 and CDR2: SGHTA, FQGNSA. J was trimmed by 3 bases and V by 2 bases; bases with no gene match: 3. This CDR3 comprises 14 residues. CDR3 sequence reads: CASSLIGGGYEQYF. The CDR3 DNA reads TGTGCCAGCAGCTTAATCGGGGGGGGCTACGAGCAGTACTTC. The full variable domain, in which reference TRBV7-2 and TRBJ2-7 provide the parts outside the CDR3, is GAGVSQSPSNKVTEKGKDVELRCDPISGHTALYWYRQSLGQGLEFLIYFQGNSAPDKSGLPSDRFSAERTGGSVSTLTIQRTQQEDSAVYLCASSLIGGGYEQYFGPGTRLTVT.

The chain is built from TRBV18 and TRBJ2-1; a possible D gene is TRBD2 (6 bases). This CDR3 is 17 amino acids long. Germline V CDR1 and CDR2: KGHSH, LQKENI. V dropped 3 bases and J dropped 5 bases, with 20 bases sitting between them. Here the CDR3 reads CASSPGLPYSGDNEQFF. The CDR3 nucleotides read TGTGCCAGCTCACCTGGACTACCTTATAGTGGCGACAATGAGCAGTTCTTC. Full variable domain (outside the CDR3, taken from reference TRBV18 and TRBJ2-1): NAGVMQNPRHLVRRRGQEARLRCSPMKGHSHVYWYRQLPEEGLKFMVYLQKENIIDESGMPKERFSAEFPKEGPSILRIQQVVRGDSAAYFCASSPGLPYSGDNEQFFGPGTRLTVL.

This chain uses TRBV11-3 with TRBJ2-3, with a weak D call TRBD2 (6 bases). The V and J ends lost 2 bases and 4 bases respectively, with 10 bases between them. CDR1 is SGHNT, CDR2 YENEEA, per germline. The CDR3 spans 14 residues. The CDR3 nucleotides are TGTGCCAGCAGCTTAAGCCGGGGGTCAGATACGCAGTATTTT. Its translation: CASSLSRGSDTQYF.